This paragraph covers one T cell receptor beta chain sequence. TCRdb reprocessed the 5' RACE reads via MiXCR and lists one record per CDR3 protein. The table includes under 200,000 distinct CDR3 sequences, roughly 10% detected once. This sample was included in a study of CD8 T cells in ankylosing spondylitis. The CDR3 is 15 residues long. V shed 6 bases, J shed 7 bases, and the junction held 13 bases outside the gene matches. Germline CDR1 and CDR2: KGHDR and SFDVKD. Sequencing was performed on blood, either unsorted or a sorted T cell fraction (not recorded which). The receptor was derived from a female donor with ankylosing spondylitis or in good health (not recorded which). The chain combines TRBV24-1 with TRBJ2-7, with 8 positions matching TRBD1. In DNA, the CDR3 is TGTGCCACCAGTCATCCTCCCTGGACAGGGTGGGAGCAGTACTTC. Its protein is CATSHPPWTGWEQYF.